The entry below describes one TCR beta chain. Antigen unknown. A single base separates this from a much larger clone, so it may be a read error. This CDR3 is also generated by other DNA sequences in the sample. This sample was included in a study of metastatic and nonmetastatic thyroid tumors. TCRdb re-called the PCR reads via MiXCR. This sample yields roughly 36,000 clones, of which 10% to 12% are seen a single time; about 16% belongs to the top ten. Before thyroid surgery, none of the patients had received any treatment. CDR3 length: 17 amino acids. Trimming took 4 bases from V and 6 from J; bases not matched to a gene: 12. Per germline, CDR1 SGHAT and CDR2 FQDESV (reference sequence). General study points: TCR beta diversity was reportedly significantly higher in malignant thyroid tumors than benign nodules, in blood and tumor.

The sequenced material came from blood. This clonotype was obtained from a female donor with papillary thyroid cancer or a benign thyroid nodule (not recorded which). Some clones in this sample may be carry-over from other donors' samples. The V and J genes are TRBV11-1 and TRBJ1-3; 10 bases match TRBD1. In DNA, the CDR3 is TGTGCCAGCAGCTCGCCTTCAGGGGGGACAGGGGCAAACACCATATATTTT. Protein: CASSSPSGGTGANTIYF. Together with reference TRBV11-1 and TRBJ1-3, the CDR3 gives the full variable domain: EAEVAQSPRYKITEKSQAVAFWCDPISGHATLYWYRQILGQGPELLVQFQDESVVDDSQLPKDRFSAERLKGVDSTLKIQPAELGDSAMYLCASSSPSGGTGANTIYFGEGSWLTVV.